Below are 23 T cell receptor beta chains sequenced from a single sample in a study of T cell responses to AZD1222 COVID-19 vaccine. Clones were sequenced by immunoSEQ multiplex PCR, and TCRdb holds only the in-frame ones, with some missing. The data hold about 66,000 clones, with roughly 87% observed a single time. Specimen: peripheral blood, collected on day 0 of AZD1222 vaccination. These receptor sequences come from an adult in good health.

This clone was counted between two and nine times. The V call is TRBV5-6, the J call TRBJ1-6; D may be TRBD1 (5 bases). The CDR3 runs to 14 residues. Germline lookup yields CDR1 SGHDT and CDR2 YYEEEE. With 2 bases removed from V and 8 bases from J, the gap between germline ends came to 11 bases. The CDR3 spells CASSFGRGDSPLHF. The CDR3 DNA is TGTGCCAGCAGCTTCGGTAGGGGTGATTCACCCCTCCACTTT.

The chain is built from TRBV5-1 and TRBJ1-4, with 9 bases aligning to TRBD1. V dropped 4 bases and J dropped 5; count of bases not matched to a gene: 9. This CDR3 spans 16 amino acids. Germline lookup yields CDR1 SGHRS and CDR2 YFSETQ. The CDR3 DNA sequence: TGCGCCAGCAGCGTGGACCGGGACAGGGCGAATGAAAAACTGTTTTTT. Translation: CASSVDRDRANEKLFF.

This clone was observed a handful of times. This chain joins TRBV10-2 and TRBJ1-1; D is unresolved. The CDR3 has 14 amino acids. The ends were cut back, 4 bases at V and 1 base at J, with 10 bases in the middle. The germline V gene encodes CDR1 WSHSY and CDR2 SAAADI. CDR3 amino acids: CASSVAPPNTEAFF. CDR3 nucleotides: TGCGCCAGCAGTGTTGCACCCCCGAACACTGAAGCTTTCTTT.

The gene calls are TRBV6-5 and TRBJ2-7; D call uncertain. CDR1 MNHEY and CDR2 SVGAGI come from the germline V gene. V was cut by 0 bases and J by 6 bases, with 9 bases left in between. The CDR3 is 13 amino acids. The CDR3 region has the DNA TGTGCCAGCAGTTACTCGCCCCTTTCCGAGCAGTACTTC. Translated: CASSYSPLSEQYF.

V is TRBV3-1 (or the pseudogene TRBV3-2) and J is TRBJ1-1; D call uncertain. The V and J ends lost 0 bases and 0 bases respectively, with 8 bases between them. The germline V gene has CDR1 LGHDT and CDR2 YNNKEL (reference sequence). The CDR3 spans 15 residues. Here the CDR3 reads CASSQEVYMNTEAFF. The CDR3 DNA follows: TGTGCCAGCAGCCAAGAAGTGTACATGAACACTGAAGCTTTCTTT.

The chain combines TRBV7-3 with TRBJ2-1; weak D call: TRBD2 (5 bases). Germline V gene sequence: CDR1 SGHTA, CDR2 FQGTGA. With 4 bases removed from V and 4 bases from J, the gap between germline ends came to 11 bases. The CDR3 consists of 14 residues. The CDR3 DNA sequence: TGTGCCAGCAGCTCCGGACGGGAATACAATGAGCAGTTCTTC. It specifies CASSSGREYNEQFF.

J is TRBJ2-5 and V is TRBV15; the match to TRBD2 covers 12 bases. CDR1 LNHNV and CDR2 YYDKDF come from the germline V gene (reference sequence). The CDR3 totals 18 residues. V shed 7 bases, J shed 2 bases, and the junction held 14 bases outside the gene matches. The CDR3 loop is CATKELAGGPRIQETQYF. CDR3 nucleotide sequence: TGTGCCACCAAGGAACTAGCGGGGGGCCCCCGCATACAAGAGACCCAGTACTTC.

V gene TRBV5-1 combines with J gene TRBJ2-5; possibly TRBD2 for D (5 bases). CDR3 length: 14 residues. The ends were cut back, 4 bases at V and 1 base at J, with 11 bases in the middle. CDR1 SGHRS and CDR2 YFSETQ come from the germline V gene. The CDR3 coding sequence is TGCGCCAGCAGCCGGACTCAAGGCCAAGAGACCCAGTACTTC. It translates to CASSRTQGQETQYF.

This clone was counted only a few times. V and J are TRBV27 and TRBJ2-1, with a tentative D call TRBD1 (5 bases). CDR3 length equals 13 residues. Germline lookup yields CDR1 MNHEY and CDR2 SMNVEV (reference sequence). V lost 4 bases and J 4 bases, leaving 8 bases between the germline ends. CDR3 sequence reads: CASSWTRYNEQFF. CDR3 coding DNA: TGTGCCAGCAGTTGGACACGTTACAATGAGCAGTTCTTC.

The chain employs TRBV25-1 and TRBJ2-2; 9 bases fit TRBD1. Trimming cost V 8 bases and J 4 bases; bases outside gene matches: 5. Germline loops: CDR1 MGHDK, CDR2 SYGVNS. This CDR3 is 14 amino acids long. CDR3 bases: TGTGCCAGCCGCACAGGGGGCTCCACCGGGGAGCTGTTTTTT. It yields the protein CASRTGGSTGELFF.

The chain employs TRBV5-6 and TRBJ2-7; D unresolved. Deletions cut 1 base from V and 2 bases from J, with 13 bases between. Germline assignment: CDR1 SGHDT and CDR2 YYEEEE. The CDR3 length is 15 residues. The CDR3 protein is CASSLSPRAPYEQYF. The CDR3 nucleotides are TGTGCCAGCAGCTTGAGTCCCAGAGCTCCCTACGAGCAGTACTTC.

The chain carries TRBV29-1 and TRBJ2-5; 10 bases line up with TRBD2. This CDR3 is built from 14 residues. Germline lookup yields CDR1 SQVTM and CDR2 ANQGSEA. V lost 4 bases and J lost 5; bases outside the gene matches: 7. CDR3 protein: CSVAGTSVRETQYF. The CDR3, as DNA: TGCAGCGTTGCCGGGACTAGCGTGAGGGAGACCCAGTACTTC.

The chain uses TRBV9 and TRBJ2-3; 12 positions agree with TRBD1. Germline-derived CDR1 and CDR2 are SGDLS and YYNGEE. The CDR3 loop spans 16 amino acids. Trimming at V came to 0 bases and at J to 7 bases, leaving 6 bases not matched to a gene. The CDR3 DNA reads TGTGCCAGCAGCGTAGCAGGGACAGGGGGCATCTATACGCAGTATTTT. Its protein is CASSVAGTGGIYTQYF. Looking up the rest from reference TRBV9 and TRBJ2-3 gives the full variable domain: DSGVTQTPKHLITATGQRVTLRCSPRSGDLSVYWYQQSLDQGLQFLIQYYNGEERAKGNILERFSAQQFPDLHSELNLSSLELGDSALYFCASSVAGTGGIYTQYFGPGTRLTVL.

The chain carries TRBV6-1 and TRBJ1-2, with D perhaps TRBD1 (6 bases). CDR3 length: 14 residues. V lost 1 base and J lost 5, with 11 bases in between. CDR1 is MNHNS and CDR2 is SASEGT in the germline V gene. This chain's CDR3 is CASSEVGGKYGYTF. As DNA, the CDR3 is TGTGCCAGCAGTGAAGTTGGGGGCAAATATGGCTACACCTTC.

The chain employs TRBV3-1 (or the pseudogene TRBV3-2) and TRBJ1-2, with 9 positions matching TRBD1. J was trimmed by 6 bases and V by 3 bases; bases with no gene match: 2. Germline V lookup: CDR1 LGHDT, CDR2 YNNKEL (reference sequence). CDR3 length: 13 amino acids. The CDR3 loop reads CASSQRTGDGYTF. The CDR3 DNA follows: TGTGCCAGCAGCCAGCGGACAGGGGATGGCTACACCTTC.

This clone was counted ten times or more. CDR3 DNA sequence: TGTGCCAGCAGTTTAATAGCGGGAGCCCACGAGCAGTACTTC. Its protein product is CASSLIAGAHEQYF. The chain employs TRBV28 and TRBJ2-7, with 9 bases that match TRBD2. The CDR3 runs to 14 residues. Losses at the gene ends were 2 bases for V and 5 bases for J; bases not matched to a gene: 4. In germline, CDR1 is MDHEN, CDR2 SYDVKM.

The chain recombines TRBV5-4 with TRBJ2-5; 8 bases align to TRBD2. The CDR3 covers 15 residues. J gave up 0 bases and V 4 bases, and 5 bases lay outside the gene matches. Per germline, CDR1 SGHNT and CDR2 YYREEE (reference sequence). CDR3 nucleotides: TGTGCCAGCAGCCCGGGGGGGGTTTACCAAGAGACCCAGTACTTC. This sequence encodes CASSPGGVYQETQYF.

V and J are TRBV5-5 and TRBJ1-1; D gene ambiguous. In germline, CDR1 is SGHKS, CDR2 YYEKEE (reference sequence). The CDR3 extends over 13 amino acids. V lost 4 bases and J lost 3, with 10 bases in between. The DNA of the CDR3 is TGTGCCAGCAGCCTACTCGAGGACACTGAAGCTTTCTTT. Residues: CASSLLEDTEAFF.

The chain links TRBV9 to TRBJ2-3, with D unresolved. The CDR3 has 14 residues. V was clipped by 2 bases and J by 1 base, with 8 bases between them. The germline CDR1 and CDR2 sequences are SGDLS and YYNGEE. The DNA for the CDR3 is TGTGCCAGCAGCGTTTCGACCCGCACAGATACGCAGTATTTT. It is translated as CASSVSTRTDTQYF. Drawing the rest from reference TRBV9 and TRBJ2-3, the complete variable domain is DSGVTQTPKHLITATGQRVTLRCSPRSGDLSVYWYQQSLDQGLQFLIQYYNGEERAKGNILERFSAQQFPDLHSELNLSSLELGDSALYFCASSVSTRTDTQYFGPGTRLTVL.

The chain links TRBV5-4 to TRBJ1-4; 7 bases map to TRBD1. J gave up 4 bases and V 0 bases, and 3 bases lay outside the gene matches. The CDR3 is 15 residues long. The germline gives CDR1 SGHNT, CDR2 YYREEE (reference sequence). In DNA form, the CDR3 reads TGTGCCAGCAGCTTGGACAGGGGACGTAATGAAAAACTGTTTTTT. Protein product: CASSLDRGRNEKLFF.

This clone is termed medium-sized (0.01 to 0.1%). The chain is built from TRBV11-1 and TRBJ1-5, with D perhaps matching TRBD1 (5 bases). With 1 base removed from V and 5 bases from J, the gap between germline ends came to 12 bases. The CDR3 consists of 15 residues. CDR1 and CDR2 (germline): SGHAT, FQDESV (reference sequence). CDR3 protein: CASSLGGVRDQPQHF. CDR3 nucleotides: TGTGCCAGCAGCTTAGGAGGGGTGAGGGATCAGCCCCAGCATTTT.

The V and J genes are TRBV6-5 and TRBJ1-2; D unclear. CDR1 is MNHEY, CDR2 SVGAGI, per germline. V lost 0 bases and J 8 bases, leaving 13 bases between the germline ends. This CDR3 contains 14 residues. For the CDR3, the DNA is TGTGCCAGCAGTTACTCGGACCGCATAGAGGGCTACACCTTC. Translated: CASSYSDRIEGYTF.

This clone was picked up a small number of times. This chain connects TRBV5-1 to TRBJ2-3, with 13 positions matching TRBD2. The CDR3 sequence is 19 residues long. V shed 0 bases, J shed 6 bases, and the junction held 13 bases outside the gene matches. Looked up from germline, CDR1 is SGHRS and CDR2 is YFSETQ. The DNA for the CDR3 is TGCGCCAGCAGCTTGGGAGGACTAGCGGGAGATGTCAGAATTGATACGCAGTATTTT. Translating gives CASSLGGLAGDVRIDTQYF.